The 4 T cell receptor beta chains below all came from one sample that was sequenced in a study of tumor and adjacent non-tumor tissue in lung cancer. Three rounds of nested PCR, following a modified ARM-PCR protocol, produced the TCRbeta library. MiXCR, run by TCRdb on the multiplex PCR reads, gives a single entry per CDR3 protein. This table has 60,000 to 95,000 distinct CDR3 sequences, under 85% appearing once. No cell sorting was done before RNA was extracted from the tissue. The sequencing sample was made of lung tumor tissue. The receptors shown here come from a woman aged 45-65 years with non-small cell lung cancer.

On this clonotype: As the CDR3 is not closed by the conserved phenylalanine or tryptophan, this likely results from a read error. The chain employs TRBV4-1 and TRBJ2-2; 7 bases fit TRBD1. CDR1 and CDR2 (germline): MGHRA, YSYEKL. This CDR3 contains 14 residues. The ends lost 3 bases at V and 6 bases at J; junction bases unmatched: 4. CDR3: CASSHRQGPGELFS. CDR3 coding DNA: TGCGCCAGCAGCCACAGACAGGGCCCCGGGGAGCTGTTTTCC.

Only one count was recorded for this clonotype. A much larger clone differs by one base, so this may be a read error. J is TRBJ2-7 and V is TRBV7-9; D is possibly TRBD2 (6 bases). CDR1 is SEHNR, CDR2 FQNEAQ, per germline (reference sequence). V was cut by 5 bases and J by 3 bases, with 17 bases left in between. The CDR3 runs 15 residues. The CDR3 loop is CASSPGGLRNYEQYF. In nucleotides, the CDR3 is TGTGCCAGCAGCCCCGGGGGTCTGCGTAACTACGAGCAGTACTTC.

As regards this clonotype: The junction and the germline gene differ at one end; a read error may be behind it. The gene calls are TRBV11-2 and TRBJ2-3; D is possibly TRBD1 (5 bases). CDR3 size: 15 residues. Germline V gives CDR1 SGHAT, CDR2 FQNNGV. The DNA for the CDR3 is TGTGCAAGCAGCTTTGGGGCAGGACGCACACATACGCAGTATTTT. Its protein product is CASSFGAGRTHTQYF.

Details on this clonotype: This may arise from a read error, as a much more abundant clone is one base away. This sequence joins TRBV5-1 and TRBJ1-6, with D hard to call. The CDR3 sequence is 15 residues long. Germline V gene sequence: CDR1 SGHRS, CDR2 YFSETQ. Between the trimmed V and J ends, which lost 5 bases and 7 bases, there was a span of 16 bases. In DNA, the CDR3 is TGCGCCAGCAGACGACGGGCAGACAAAAATTCACCCCTCCACTTT. Amino acid sequence: CASRRRADKNSPLHF.